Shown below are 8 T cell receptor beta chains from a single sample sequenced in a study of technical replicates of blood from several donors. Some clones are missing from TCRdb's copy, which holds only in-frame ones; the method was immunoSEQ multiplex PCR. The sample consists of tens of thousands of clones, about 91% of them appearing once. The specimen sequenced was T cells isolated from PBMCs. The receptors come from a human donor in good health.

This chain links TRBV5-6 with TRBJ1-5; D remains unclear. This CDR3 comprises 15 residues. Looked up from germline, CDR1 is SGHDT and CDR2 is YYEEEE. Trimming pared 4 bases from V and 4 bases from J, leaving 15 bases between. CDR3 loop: CASSPRWHPNQPQHF. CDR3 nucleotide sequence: TGTGCCAGCAGCCCACGTTGGCACCCTAATCAGCCCCAGCATTTT.

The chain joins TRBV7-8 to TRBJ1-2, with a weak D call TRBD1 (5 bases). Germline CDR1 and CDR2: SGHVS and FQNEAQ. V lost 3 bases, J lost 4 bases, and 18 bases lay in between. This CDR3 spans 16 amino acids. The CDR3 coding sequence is TGTGCCAGCAGCTTGGGGAGGGACGCCAGACCCTATGGCTACACCTTC. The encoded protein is CASSLGRDARPYGYTF.

CDR3 sequence: CASSISSVNTGELFF. The CDR3 bases are TGTGCCAGTAGTATCTCGTCGGTAAACACCGGGGAGCTGTTTTTT. The chain is built from TRBV19 and TRBJ2-2; D not certain. Germline V gene sequence: CDR1 LNHDA, CDR2 SQIVND (reference sequence). The CDR3 has 15 amino acids. The ends were cut back, 3 bases at V and 2 bases at J, with 10 bases in the middle.

The CDR3 bases are TGTGCCAGTAGCTTGGGACAGGGCCATCAGCCCCAGCATTTT. It encodes CASSLGQGHQPQHF. This sequence joins TRBV19 and TRBJ1-5; the match to TRBD1 covers 9 bases. V trimming: 6 bases; J trimming: 5 bases; junction bases outside the gene matches: 5. Germline assignment: CDR1 LNHDA and CDR2 SQIVND (reference sequence). There are 14 residues in the CDR3.

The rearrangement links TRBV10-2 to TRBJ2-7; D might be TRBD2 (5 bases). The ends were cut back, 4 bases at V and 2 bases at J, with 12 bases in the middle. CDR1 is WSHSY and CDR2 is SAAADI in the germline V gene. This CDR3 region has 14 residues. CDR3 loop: CASSVGLVAYEQYF. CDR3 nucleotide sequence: TGCGCCAGCAGTGTTGGACTCGTTGCCTACGAGCAGTACTTC.

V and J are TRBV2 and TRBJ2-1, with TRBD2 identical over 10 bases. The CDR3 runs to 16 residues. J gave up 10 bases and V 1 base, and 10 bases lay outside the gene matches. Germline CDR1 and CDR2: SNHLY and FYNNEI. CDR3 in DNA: TGTGCCAGCAGTGAAGGGGCCCTAGCGGGAGCTCTGGAGCAGTTCTTC. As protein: CASSEGALAGALEQFF.

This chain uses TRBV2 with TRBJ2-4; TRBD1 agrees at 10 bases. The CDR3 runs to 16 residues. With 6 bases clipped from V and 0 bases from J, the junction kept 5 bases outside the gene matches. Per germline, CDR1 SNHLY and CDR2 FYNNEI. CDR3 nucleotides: TGTGCCAGCAGCGGGACAGGGGACCGAGCCAAAAACATTCAGTACTTC. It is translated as CASSGTGDRAKNIQYF.

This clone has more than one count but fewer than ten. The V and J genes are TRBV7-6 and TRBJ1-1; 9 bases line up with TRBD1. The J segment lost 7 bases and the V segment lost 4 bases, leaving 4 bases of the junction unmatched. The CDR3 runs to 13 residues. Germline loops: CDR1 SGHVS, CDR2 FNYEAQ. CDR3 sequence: CASSSPGQGEAFF. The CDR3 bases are TGTGCCAGCAGCTCTCCGGGACAGGGTGAAGCTTTCTTT.